This T cell receptor beta chain derives from a study of blood T cells in healthy people across ages. CDR1 is ENHRY and CDR2 is SYGVKD in the germline V gene. J gave up 3 bases and V 7 bases, and 6 bases lay outside the gene matches. CDR3 size: 14 residues. Using a J-beta primer mix together with a sample-barcoded 5' primer, a second PCR was run for roughly 7 to 11 cycles. In TCRdb, the 5' RACE reads were re-called with MiXCR into one record per CDR3 protein. The table lists roughly 1.4 million distinct CDR3 sequences, 59% of them singletons. This chain joins TRBV10-3 and TRBJ1-2; TRBD1 agrees at 9 bases. Input material: blood. The source of this sequence is a man between 18 and 29 years old in good health. CDR3 nucleotide sequence: TGTGCCATCAACCAGGACAGGGGTTACTATGGCTACACCTTC. Translating it yields CAINQDRGYYGYTF.